This TCR beta chain was identified during a study of resident and recirculating memory T cells in vitiligo. Repertoires were generated with immunoSEQ multiplex PCR, while TCRdb's copy carries only in-frame clones and drops some. The profile shows 40,000 to 45,000 clones, around 90% of them singletons. Patients had to be free of confetti depigmentation, indicating active vitiligo. V was clipped by 0 bases and J by 5 bases, with 8 bases between them. This CDR3 is built from 14 residues. CDR1 is SGDLS and CDR2 is YYNGEE in the germline V gene. The TCR sequence derives from a male donor with vitiligo. The material sequenced was blood. The chain is built from TRBV9 and TRBJ2-2, with D uncertain. CDR3 in amino acids: CASSVVSGTGELFF. The DNA of the CDR3 is TGTGCCAGCAGCGTAGTATCCGGGACCGGGGAGCTGTTTTTT.